This T cell receptor beta chain appears in the sequencing data of a study of blood T cell repertoires in COVID-19. About the study: PBMCs, B-cell-depleted T cells, or T cells were the source of the cDNA or gDNA that made up the material.

The ends were cut back, 7 bases at V and 4 bases at J, with 17 bases in the middle. The CDR3 length is 15 residues. Germline loops: CDR1 LNHDA, CDR2 SQIVND (reference sequence). Seattle's cohort entered during active infection and was followed longitudinally. This clone was seen once. Some clones are missing from TCRdb's copy, which holds only in-frame ones; the method was immunoSEQ multiplex PCR. This sample has 130,000 or so clones, with roughly 84% found just once. The sequence was obtained from a man aged 25 to 45 with COVID-19, enrolled during active disease. The sequenced sample consisted of peripheral blood. The V call is TRBV19, the J call TRBJ2-1; possible D gene TRBD1, 6 bases. The CDR3 protein is CASNGGPTGYNEQFF. The CDR3 DNA sequence: TGTGCCAGTAATGGGGGCCCCACCGGTTACAATGAGCAGTTCTTC.